This T cell receptor beta chain was observed in a study of blood T cells in healthy people across ages. Findings and limits, study-wide: Age advanced and TCR beta diversity per million T cells fell, roughly linearly. There were more naive CD4+ cells and higher diversity in long-lived donors than in aged donors. The diversity estimates, figures obtained from one million T cells, were considered underestimates.

This CDR3 has 16 amino acids. CDR1 and CDR2 (germline): SGHAT, FQDESV (reference sequence). J was trimmed by 11 bases and V by 4 bases; bases with no gene match: 17. Then a second PCR, running roughly 7 to 11 cycles, was carried out with a sample-barcoded 5' primer and a J-beta primer mix. Using its own MiXCR run on the 5' RACE reads, TCRdb lists one record per CDR3 protein. The sample lists about 1,400,000 distinct CDR3 sequences; approximately 59% were seen once. Total RNA amounts of at least 6 micrograms were extracted per sample. As concerns this clonotype: Its matching antigen is unknown.

The clonotype comes from a man between 18 and 29 years old in good health. Material for sequencing was blood. V gene TRBV11-1 combines with J gene TRBJ2-5, with 9 positions matching TRBD2. The CDR3 DNA reads TGTGCCAGCAGCTACACCTCGGCGGGAGGGATTGGAGAGCAGTACTTC. Encoded protein: CASSYTSAGGIGEQYF.